The 7 T cell receptor beta chains below all came from one sample that was sequenced in a study of blood T cell repertoires in COVID-19. Generated by immunoSEQ multiplex PCR, the TCRdb table keeps only in-frame clones and is missing some. Of about 160,000 clones in the sample, around nine tenths are singletons; the top ten hold about 9.3%. The sequenced material came from peripheral blood. These TCRs come from an older woman with COVID-19, enrolled during active disease.

V and J are TRBV5-6 and TRBJ2-5; 9 bases map to TRBD2. The CDR3 has 15 amino acids. CDR1 and CDR2 (germline): SGHDT, YYEEEE. V dropped 5 bases and J dropped 0; count of bases not matched to a gene: 5. CDR3 bases: TGTGCCAGCAGAAAAGCGGGGGGCTACCAAGAGACCCAGTACTTC. The encoded protein is CASRKAGGYQETQYF.

This clone was counted a few times. This chain connects TRBV3-1 (or the pseudogene TRBV3-2) to TRBJ1-2; no clear D. V dropped 4 bases and J dropped 6 bases, with 12 bases sitting between them. This CDR3 contains 13 residues. The germline V gene encodes CDR1 LGHDT and CDR2 YNNKEL (reference sequence). This CDR3 reads CASSPGRNNGYTF. CDR3 DNA: TGTGCCAGCAGCCCCGGCAGGAACAATGGCTACACCTTC.

The rearrangement joins TRBV7-3 to TRBJ1-3; D is ambiguous. This CDR3 is built from 14 residues. The germline V gene has CDR1 SGHTA and CDR2 FQGTGA. Trimming removed 3 bases at V and 4 bases at J, with 10 bases between. In DNA form, the CDR3 reads TGTGCCAGCAGCTTCACGGGGATGGGAAACACCATATATTTT. This translates into CASSFTGMGNTIYF.

The V gene is TRBV11-2, the J gene TRBJ2-2; D is ambiguous. The CDR3 is 13 amino acids. CDR1 is SGHAT and CDR2 is FQNNGV in the germline V gene. V shed 1 base and J shed 4 bases, with 4 bases lying between them. The chain's CDR3 is CASSLGVTGELFF. CDR3 bases: TGTGCCAGCAGCTTAGGCGTCACCGGGGAGCTGTTTTTT.

The rearrangement uses TRBV10-1 and TRBJ1-1, with D perhaps TRBD1 (6 bases). In germline, CDR1 is WNHNN, CDR2 SYGVQD (reference sequence). The CDR3 runs 15 residues. V lost 0 bases, J lost 5 bases, and 13 bases lay in between. The CDR3 protein is CASSESAGVGTEAFF. CDR3 bases: TGCGCCAGCAGTGAGTCGGCAGGGGTGGGTACTGAAGCTTTCTTT.

This rearrangement joins TRBV6-5 to TRBJ1-2, with 11 bases that match TRBD1. The ends lost 6 bases at V and 5 bases at J; junction bases unmatched: 5. Germline V gives CDR1 MNHEY, CDR2 SVGAGI. This CDR3 is built from 14 residues. CDR3 amino acids: CASSWDRGKYGYTF. As DNA, the CDR3 is TGTGCCAGCAGCTGGGACAGGGGGAAATATGGCTACACCTTC.

In its sample, this clone was seen once. The V gene is TRBV4-1, the J gene TRBJ1-1, with D possibly TRBD1 on 6 matching bases. Germline values: CDR1 MGHRA, CDR2 YSYEKL. This CDR3 has 16 amino acids. The ends were cut back, 0 bases at V and 1 base at J, with 12 bases in the middle. The CDR3 nucleotides are TGCGCCAGCAGCCAAGATCCGACAGGACAGAACACTGAAGCTTTCTTT. It yields the protein CASSQDPTGQNTEAFF.